One and the same sample provided the 13 T cell receptor beta chains below, sequenced in a study of blood T cell repertoires in COVID-19. TCRdb's copy holds only in-frame clones and misses some; the assay was immunoSEQ multiplex PCR. The sample yields around 270,000 clones, around four fifths seen once. Sequencing was done on a sample of peripheral blood. The receptors were gathered from a man in his fifties or sixties with acute or convalescent COVID-19.

The chain joins TRBV3-1 (or the pseudogene TRBV3-2) to TRBJ1-2; 9 bases agree with TRBD1. The CDR3 has 14 amino acids. Trimming cost V 6 bases and J 4 bases; bases outside gene matches: 6. Germline lookup yields CDR1 LGHDT and CDR2 YNNKEL (reference sequence). The CDR3 sequence: CASRQGALGYGYTF. DNA of the CDR3: TGTGCCAGCAGACAGGGGGCTCTCGGCTATGGCTACACCTTC.

J is TRBJ1-1 and V is TRBV9; the D gene is possibly TRBD1 (6 bases). Trimming shortened V by 5 bases and J by 0 bases, and 14 bases separated the two germline ends. This CDR3 contains 15 residues. The germline CDR1 and CDR2 sequences are SGDLS and YYNGEE. CDR3 DNA sequence: TGTGCCAGCAGTCGACAGGTAGGCATGAACACTGAAGCTTTCTTT. It yields the protein CASSRQVGMNTEAFF.

This clone was detected a few times. This sequence joins TRBV7-2 and TRBJ2-5, with 12 bases that match TRBD2. The CDR3 has 15 residues. V dropped 6 bases and J dropped 7; count of bases not matched to a gene: 9. Germline lookup yields CDR1 SGHTA and CDR2 FQGNSA. For the CDR3, the DNA is TGTGCCAGCAGGCCCGAGGGACTAGCGGGTGGGACCCAGTACTTC. It encodes CASRPEGLAGGTQYF.

CDR3 region: CASSYRGGRDPLHF. DNA of the CDR3: TGTGCCAGCAGTTACCGCGGTGGGAGGGATCCCCTCCACTTT. The chain carries TRBV6-5 and TRBJ1-6; D not certain. The V end was cut by 2 bases, the J end by 13 bases, with 15 bases between. This CDR3 has 14 residues. Germline lookup yields CDR1 MNHEY and CDR2 SVGAGI.

V is TRBV20-1 and J is TRBJ2-5; 11 bases map to TRBD2. The CDR3 length is 14 residues. Trimming removed 3 bases from V and 5 bases from J; junction bases left unmatched: 5. Germline V CDR1 and CDR2: DFQATT, SNEGSKA (reference sequence). This CDR3 reads CSASSSGGLETQYF. CDR3 DNA sequence: TGCAGTGCTAGTTCTAGCGGGGGGCTCGAGACCCAGTACTTC.

This chain links TRBV29-1 with TRBJ1-2, with 9 bases that match TRBD1. The germline CDR1 and CDR2 sequences are SQVTM and ANQGSEA. The CDR3 sequence is 15 residues long. J gave up 1 base and V 3 bases, and 6 bases lay outside the gene matches. DNA for the CDR3: TGCAGCGTTGAGGACAGGGGACCGCTTAACTATGGCTACACCTTC. Translated: CSVEDRGPLNYGYTF.

The J gene is TRBJ2-7, the V gene TRBV2, with a possible D match to TRBD2 (5 bases). Germline-derived CDR1 and CDR2 are SNHLY and FYNNEI. The ends were cut back, 2 bases at V and 4 bases at J, with 12 bases in the middle. The CDR3 has 14 amino acids. The CDR3 coding sequence is TGTGCCAGCAGTGAAAGGCGGGCCTCGTACGAGCAGTACTTC. Translation gives CASSERRASYEQYF.

CDR3 DNA: TGTGCCAGCAGTTACTCGTGGCCCAACACCGGGGAGCTGTTTTTT. Translating it yields CASSYSWPNTGELFF. The chain has TRBV6-6 and TRBJ2-2; D ambiguous. The CDR3 sequence is 15 residues long. Per the germline V gene, CDR1 is MNHNY and CDR2 is SVGAGI (reference sequence). V lost 0 bases and J lost 2, with 7 bases in between.

The CDR3: CASSSQGANEQYF. As DNA, the CDR3 is TGTGCCAGCAGTTCACAGGGGGCCAACGAGCAGTACTTC. The chain recombines TRBV6-5 with TRBJ2-7; 9 nucleotides match TRBD1. With 4 bases clipped from V and 5 bases from J, the junction kept 3 bases outside the gene matches. The germline V gene has CDR1 MNHEY and CDR2 SVGAGI. The CDR3 sequence is 13 residues long.

The chain joins TRBV7-2 to TRBJ2-1; 8 bases match TRBD2. CDR3 length: 15 amino acids. Unmatched junction bases numbered 10, after V lost 5 bases and J lost 7 bases. Germline V gene data show CDR1 as SGHTA and CDR2 as FQGNSA. For the CDR3, the DNA is TGTGCCAGCAGCCCAGGGAGCGGGGGAGGGAATGAGCAGTTCTTC. This gives the protein CASSPGSGGGNEQFF. Together with reference TRBV7-2 and TRBJ2-1, the CDR3 gives the full variable domain: GAGVSQSPSNKVTEKGKDVELRCDPISGHTALYWYRQSLGQGLEFLIYFQGNSAPDKSGLPSDRFSAERTGGSVSTLTIQRTQQEDSAVYLCASSPGSGGGNEQFFGPGTRLTVL.

The V and J genes are TRBV27 and TRBJ2-7; 11 bases align to TRBD1. V gave up 0 bases and J gave up 1 base; unmatched junction bases: 2. Germline-derived CDR1 and CDR2 are MNHEY and SMNVEV (reference sequence). CDR3 size: 16 residues. The CDR3 DNA sequence: TGTGCCAGCAGTTTATCCGGACAGGGGGCATCCTACGAGCAGTACTTC. Its translation is CASSLSGQGASYEQYF.

This rearrangement joins TRBV7-6 to TRBJ1-4; D is possibly TRBD1 (5 bases). The ends were cut back, 5 bases at V and 5 bases at J, with 12 bases in the middle. The V gene's germline CDR1 is SGHVS and CDR2 FNYEAQ. The CDR3 spans 14 residues. The CDR3 nucleotides read TGTGCCAGCAGCATCGGACAAGGAAATGAAAAACTGTTTTTT. Encoded protein: CASSIGQGNEKLFF.

The J gene is TRBJ2-2, the V gene TRBV27; 9 bases match TRBD1. This CDR3 region has 20 residues. Germline V gene data show CDR1 as MNHEY and CDR2 as SMNVEV (reference sequence). The V gene end was trimmed by 1 base and the J gene end by 4 bases; junction bases not matched to a gene: 16. CDR3 DNA: TGTGCCAGCAGTTTATTTCACCGGACAGGGGAAAATTGGCGCACCGGGGAGCTGTTTTTT. This gives the protein CASSLFHRTGENWRTGELFF.